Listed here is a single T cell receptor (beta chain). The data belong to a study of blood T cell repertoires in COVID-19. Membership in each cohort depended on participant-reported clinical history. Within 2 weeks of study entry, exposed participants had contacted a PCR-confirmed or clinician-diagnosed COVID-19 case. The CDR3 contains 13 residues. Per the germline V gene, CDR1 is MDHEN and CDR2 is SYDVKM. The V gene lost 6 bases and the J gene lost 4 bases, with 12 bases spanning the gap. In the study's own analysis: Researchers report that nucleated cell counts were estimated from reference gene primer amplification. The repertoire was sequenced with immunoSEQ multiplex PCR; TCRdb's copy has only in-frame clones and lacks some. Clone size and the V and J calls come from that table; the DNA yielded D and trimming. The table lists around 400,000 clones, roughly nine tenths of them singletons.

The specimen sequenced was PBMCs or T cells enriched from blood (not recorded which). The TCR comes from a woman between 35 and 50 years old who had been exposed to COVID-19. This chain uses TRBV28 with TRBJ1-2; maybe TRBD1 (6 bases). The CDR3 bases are TGTGCCAGCAGACCACAGGGCCCCTATGGCTACACCTTC. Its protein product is CASRPQGPYGYTF.